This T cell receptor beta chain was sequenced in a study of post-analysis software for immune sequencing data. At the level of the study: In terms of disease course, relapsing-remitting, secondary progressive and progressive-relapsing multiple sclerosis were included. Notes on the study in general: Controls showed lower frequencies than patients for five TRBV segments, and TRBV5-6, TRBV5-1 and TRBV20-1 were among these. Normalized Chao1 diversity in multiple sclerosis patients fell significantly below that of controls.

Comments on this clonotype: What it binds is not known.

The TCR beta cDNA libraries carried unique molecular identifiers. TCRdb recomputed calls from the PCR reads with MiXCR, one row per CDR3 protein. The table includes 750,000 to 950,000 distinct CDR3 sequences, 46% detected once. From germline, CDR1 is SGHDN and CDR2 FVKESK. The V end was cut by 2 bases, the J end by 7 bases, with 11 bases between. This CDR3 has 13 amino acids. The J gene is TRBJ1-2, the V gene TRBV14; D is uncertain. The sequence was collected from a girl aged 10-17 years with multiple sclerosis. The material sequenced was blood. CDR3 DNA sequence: TGTGCCAGCAGCCAAAAGTGGGGTAGTGGCTACACCTTC. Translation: CASSQKWGSGYTF.